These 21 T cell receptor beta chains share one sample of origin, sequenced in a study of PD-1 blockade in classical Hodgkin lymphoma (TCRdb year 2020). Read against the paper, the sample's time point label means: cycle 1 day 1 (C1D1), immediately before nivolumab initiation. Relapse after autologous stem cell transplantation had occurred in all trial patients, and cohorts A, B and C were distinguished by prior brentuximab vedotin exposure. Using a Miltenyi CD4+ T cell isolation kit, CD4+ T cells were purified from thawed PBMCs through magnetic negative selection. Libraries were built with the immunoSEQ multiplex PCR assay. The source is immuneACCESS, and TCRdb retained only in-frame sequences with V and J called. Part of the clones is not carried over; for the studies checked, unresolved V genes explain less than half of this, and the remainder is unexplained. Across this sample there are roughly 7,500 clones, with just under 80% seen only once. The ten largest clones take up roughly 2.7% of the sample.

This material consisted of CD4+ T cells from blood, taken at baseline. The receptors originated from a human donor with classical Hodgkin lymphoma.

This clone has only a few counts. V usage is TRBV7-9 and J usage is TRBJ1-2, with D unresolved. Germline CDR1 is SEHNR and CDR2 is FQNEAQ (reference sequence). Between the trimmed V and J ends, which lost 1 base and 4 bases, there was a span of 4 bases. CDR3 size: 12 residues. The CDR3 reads CASSLDGYGYTF. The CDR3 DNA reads TGTGCCAGCAGCTTAGATGGCTATGGCTACACCTTC.

The CDR3 DNA reads as TGCGCCAGCAGCCAAAGCCCAGCGGGAGTGTTCGAGGAGCAGTACTTC. Translated: CASSQSPAGVFEEQYF. The V call is TRBV4-1, the J call TRBJ2-7; 8 nucleotides line up with TRBD2. The CDR3 runs 16 residues. Germline V gene lookup returns CDR1 MGHRA and CDR2 YSYEKL. V dropped 2 bases and J dropped 7; count of bases not matched to a gene: 13.

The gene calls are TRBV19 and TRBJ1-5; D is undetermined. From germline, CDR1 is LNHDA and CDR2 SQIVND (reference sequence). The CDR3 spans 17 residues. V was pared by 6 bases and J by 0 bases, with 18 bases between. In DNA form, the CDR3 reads TGTGCCAGTAGCACACGCCAGACATTGTATAGCAATCAGCCCCAGCATTTT. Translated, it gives CASSTRQTLYSNQPQHF.

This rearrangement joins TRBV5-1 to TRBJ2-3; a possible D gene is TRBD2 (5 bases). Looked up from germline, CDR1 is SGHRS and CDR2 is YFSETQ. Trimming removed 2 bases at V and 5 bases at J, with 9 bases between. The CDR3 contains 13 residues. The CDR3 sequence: CASSFDRGDTQYF. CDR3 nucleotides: TGCGCCAGCAGCTTTGACCGGGGAGATACGCAGTATTTT. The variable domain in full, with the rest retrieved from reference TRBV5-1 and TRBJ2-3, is KAGVTQTPRYLIKTRGQQVTLSCSPISGHRSVSWYQQTPGQGLQFLFEYFSETQRNKGNFPGRFSGRQFSNSRSEMNVSTLELGDSALYLCASSFDRGDTQYFGPGTRLTVL.

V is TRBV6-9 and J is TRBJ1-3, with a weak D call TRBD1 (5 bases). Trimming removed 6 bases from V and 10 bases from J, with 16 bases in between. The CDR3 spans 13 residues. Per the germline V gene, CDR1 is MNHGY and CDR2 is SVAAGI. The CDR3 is CASSPPGPQTIYF. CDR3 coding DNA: TGTGCCAGCAGCCCCCCGGGACCCCAAACCATATATTTT.

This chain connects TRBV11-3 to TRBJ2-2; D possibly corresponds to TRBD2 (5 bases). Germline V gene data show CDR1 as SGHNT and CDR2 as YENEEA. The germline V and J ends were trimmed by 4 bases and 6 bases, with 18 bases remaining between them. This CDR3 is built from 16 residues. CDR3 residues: CASSSGGGRGPGELFF. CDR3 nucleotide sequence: TGTGCCAGCAGCTCGGGCGGTGGGAGAGGACCCGGGGAGCTGTTTTTT.

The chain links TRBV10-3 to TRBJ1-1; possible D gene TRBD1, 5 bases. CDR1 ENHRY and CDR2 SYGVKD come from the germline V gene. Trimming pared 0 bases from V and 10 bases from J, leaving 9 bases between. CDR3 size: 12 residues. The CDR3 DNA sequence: TGTGCCATCAGTGAGTCAGGGAGGGGAGCTTTCTTT. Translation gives CAISESGRGAFF.

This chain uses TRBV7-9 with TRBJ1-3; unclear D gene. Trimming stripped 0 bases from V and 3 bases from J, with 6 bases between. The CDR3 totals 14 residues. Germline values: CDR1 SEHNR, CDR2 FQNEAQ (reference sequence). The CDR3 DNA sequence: TGTGCCAGCAGCTTAGCGTTGGGTGGAAACACCATATATTTT. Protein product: CASSLALGGNTIYF.

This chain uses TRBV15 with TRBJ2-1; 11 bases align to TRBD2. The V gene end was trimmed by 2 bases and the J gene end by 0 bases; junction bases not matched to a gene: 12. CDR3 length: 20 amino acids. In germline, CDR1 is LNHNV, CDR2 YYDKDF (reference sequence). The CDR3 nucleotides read TGTGCCACCAGCAGAAGAGCAGGGACTAGCGGAATTAGCTCCTACAATGAGCAGTTCTTC. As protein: CATSRRAGTSGISSYNEQFF.

DNA of the CDR3: TGTGCCAGCAGCAACACGGACCGGGACCCAAATTCACCCCTCCACTTT. Encoded protein: CASSNTDRDPNSPLHF. V is TRBV5-6 and J is TRBJ1-6; D is possibly TRBD1 (5 bases). Germline V CDR1 and CDR2: SGHDT, YYEEEE. The CDR3 length is 16 residues. The germline V and J ends were trimmed by 4 bases and 7 bases, with 18 bases remaining between them.

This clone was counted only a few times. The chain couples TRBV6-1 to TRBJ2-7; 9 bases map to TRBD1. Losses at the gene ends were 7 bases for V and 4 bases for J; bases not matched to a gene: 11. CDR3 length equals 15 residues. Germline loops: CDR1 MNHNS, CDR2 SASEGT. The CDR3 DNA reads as TGTGCCAGCAAGAAAGCCGGGACAGGGATGTACGAGCAGTACTTC. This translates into CASKKAGTGMYEQYF.

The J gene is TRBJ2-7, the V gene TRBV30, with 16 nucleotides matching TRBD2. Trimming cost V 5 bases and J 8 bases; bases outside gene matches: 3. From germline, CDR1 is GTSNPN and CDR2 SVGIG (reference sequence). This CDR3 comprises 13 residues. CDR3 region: CAWGTSGRAKQYF. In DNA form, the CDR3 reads TGTGCCTGGGGGACTAGCGGGAGGGCCAAGCAGTACTTC.

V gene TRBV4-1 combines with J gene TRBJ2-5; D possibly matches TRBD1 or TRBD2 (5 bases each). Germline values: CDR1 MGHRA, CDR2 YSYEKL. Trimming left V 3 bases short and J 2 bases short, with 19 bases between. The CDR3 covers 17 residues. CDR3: CASSQYRDPSNQETQYF. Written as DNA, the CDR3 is TGCGCCAGCAGCCAGTACCGGGACCCCAGTAATCAAGAGACCCAGTACTTC.

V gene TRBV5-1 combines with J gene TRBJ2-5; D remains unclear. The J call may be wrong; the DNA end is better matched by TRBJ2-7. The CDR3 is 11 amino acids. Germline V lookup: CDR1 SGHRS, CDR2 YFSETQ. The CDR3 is CASKASYEQYF. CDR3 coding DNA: TGCGCCAGCAAGGCCTCCTACGAGCAGTACTTC.

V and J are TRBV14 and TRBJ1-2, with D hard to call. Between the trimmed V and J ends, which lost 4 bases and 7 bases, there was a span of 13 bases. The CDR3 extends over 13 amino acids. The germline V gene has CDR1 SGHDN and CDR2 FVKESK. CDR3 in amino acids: CASSPASRGGYTF. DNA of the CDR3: TGTGCCAGCAGCCCTGCCAGCCGGGGTGGCTACACCTTC.

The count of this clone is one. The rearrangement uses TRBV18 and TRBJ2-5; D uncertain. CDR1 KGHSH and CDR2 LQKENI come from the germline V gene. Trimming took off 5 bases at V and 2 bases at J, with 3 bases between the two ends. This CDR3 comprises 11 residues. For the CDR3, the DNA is TGTGCCAGCTCATTGCAAGAGACCCAGTACTTC. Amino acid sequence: CASSLQETQYF.

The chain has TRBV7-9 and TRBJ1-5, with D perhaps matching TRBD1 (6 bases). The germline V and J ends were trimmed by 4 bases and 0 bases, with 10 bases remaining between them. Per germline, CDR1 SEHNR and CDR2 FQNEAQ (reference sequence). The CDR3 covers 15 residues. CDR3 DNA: TGTGCCAGCAGCTCAGGGGAAAGTAGCAATCAGCCCCAGCATTTT. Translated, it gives CASSSGESSNQPQHF.

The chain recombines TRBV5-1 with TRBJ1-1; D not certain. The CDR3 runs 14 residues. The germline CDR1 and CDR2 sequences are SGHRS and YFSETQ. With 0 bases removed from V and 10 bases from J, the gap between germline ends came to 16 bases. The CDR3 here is CASSLDRTYGLAFF. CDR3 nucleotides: TGCGCCAGCAGCTTGGATAGGACCTATGGCCTAGCTTTCTTT.

For the CDR3, the DNA is TGTGCCAGTAGTACCCCGACAGACAATCAGCCCCAGCATTTT. It yields the protein CASSTPTDNQPQHF. The genes are TRBV19 and TRBJ1-5; perhaps TRBD1 as D (5 bases). The CDR3 is 14 amino acids. V was clipped by 4 bases and J by 3 bases, with 10 bases between them. Germline V CDR1 and CDR2: LNHDA, SQIVND (reference sequence).

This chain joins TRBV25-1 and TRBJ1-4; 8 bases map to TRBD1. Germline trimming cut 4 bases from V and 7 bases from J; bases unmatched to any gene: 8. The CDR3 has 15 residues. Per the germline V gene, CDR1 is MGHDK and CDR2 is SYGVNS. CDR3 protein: CASSAAWTGIEKLFF. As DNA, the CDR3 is TGTGCCAGCAGTGCGGCTTGGACAGGGATTGAAAAACTGTTTTTT.

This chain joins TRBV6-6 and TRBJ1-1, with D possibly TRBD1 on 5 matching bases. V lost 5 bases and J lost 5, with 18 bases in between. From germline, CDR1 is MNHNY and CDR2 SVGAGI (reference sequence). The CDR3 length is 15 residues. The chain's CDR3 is CASSDRGRGGTEAFF. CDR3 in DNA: TGTGCCAGCAGTGACCGGGGACGGGGAGGGACTGAAGCTTTCTTT.